One and the same sample provided the 26 T cell receptor beta chains below, sequenced in a study of vaccination and CD4 T cells after COVID-19. Treatment reported: approximately 9-day PBMC culture with coronavirus spike peptide pools or control peptides (ViraFEST assay). The Oncomine TCR Beta short-read assay was applied to DNA of cultured CD4+ T cells. In TCRdb, the PCR reads were re-called with MiXCR into one record per CDR3 protein. The sample lists roughly 17,000 distinct CDR3 sequences, more than 20% occurring once. Antigens for these TCRs are unknown. Sequenced material: cultured CD4+ T cells from blood. Receptors originate from a human donor with COVID-19.

This chain connects TRBV6-1 to TRBJ1-5; D not certain. Germline V CDR1 and CDR2: MNHNS, SASEGT. V was clipped by 4 bases and J by 2 bases, with 15 bases between them. CDR3 length equals 16 residues. The CDR3 region is CASSVIRGGRNQPQHF. CDR3 coding DNA: TGTGCCAGCAGTGTAATTCGGGGAGGTCGCAATCAGCCCCAGCATTTT.

This chain connects TRBV29-1 to TRBJ2-4; tentative D call: TRBD1 (6 bases). The CDR3 spans 12 residues. Per germline, CDR1 SQVTM and CDR2 ANQGSEA. Deletions cut 5 bases from V and 3 bases from J, with 8 bases between. CDR3 nucleotides: TGCAGCGTTATCAGGGGCAAAAACATTCAGTACTTC. Its protein product is CSVIRGKNIQYF.

The chain links TRBV11-3 to TRBJ2-3, with 14 nucleotides matching TRBD2. In germline, CDR1 is SGHNT, CDR2 YENEEA. V was pared by 5 bases and J by 2 bases, with 12 bases of the junction left unmatched. CDR3 length: 19 residues. CDR3 sequence (DNA): TGTGCCAGCAGCGAGGGCTTGGGACTAGCGGGGGACTTCACAGATACGCAGTATTTT. Residues: CASSEGLGLAGDFTDTQYF.

The CDR3 loop is CASNHWAGGTYEQYF. The DNA of the CDR3 is TGTGCCAGCAACCATTGGGCGGGGGGGACCTACGAGCAGTACTTC. This sequence joins TRBV28 and TRBJ2-7; 9 nucleotides match TRBD2. This CDR3 is 15 amino acids long. Per the germline V gene, CDR1 is MDHEN and CDR2 is SYDVKM. Trimming took 7 bases from V and 2 from J; bases not matched to a gene: 9.

This clonotype was seen only a few times. The chain combines TRBV19 with TRBJ2-5; 8 nucleotides align to TRBD1. The CDR3 length is 14 residues. CDR1 is LNHDA and CDR2 is SQIVND in the germline V gene (reference sequence). V lost 4 bases to trimming and J lost 5 bases; unmatched junction nucleotides: 6. The DNA for the CDR3 is TGTGCCAGTAGTACGGACAGGGCCGGGGAGACCCAGTACTTC. Encoded protein: CASSTDRAGETQYF.

This clonotype has only one observation. V usage is TRBV14 and J usage is TRBJ2-7; TRBD2 matches 7 bases. The V gene end was trimmed by 0 bases and the J gene end by 3 bases; junction bases not matched to a gene: 14. The CDR3 totals 18 residues. The V gene's germline CDR1 is SGHDN and CDR2 FVKESK. The DNA for the CDR3 is TGTGCCAGCAGCCAAGATATCCGCCGACTAGCCGGGAACTACGAGCAGTACTTC. Its translation: CASSQDIRRLAGNYEQYF.

Only a few counts were recorded for this clonotype. The chain couples TRBV20-1 to TRBJ1-1; TRBD1 might be the D (5 bases). The CDR3 runs to 15 residues. V was cut by 5 bases and J by 1 base, with 17 bases left in between. The germline CDR1 and CDR2 sequences are DFQATT and SNEGSKA (reference sequence). CDR3: CSAYRIGGGNTEAFF. The DNA for the CDR3 is TGCAGTGCTTACCGAATAGGTGGGGGGAACACTGAAGCTTTCTTT.

The CDR3 nucleotides read TGTGCCAGCAGCCCCGTAGCGGCGCCGCAAGAGACCCAGTACTTC. It specifies CASSPVAAPQETQYF. The chain links TRBV14 to TRBJ2-5; D might be TRBD2 (6 bases). CDR1 is SGHDN and CDR2 is FVKESK in the germline V gene. There are 15 residues in the CDR3. V lost 4 bases and J lost 2, with 14 bases in between.

Notes on this clonotype: One end of the junction is discordant with germline, which a read error may explain. The chain combines TRBV11-1 with TRBJ2-2; 10 bases are a match to TRBD1. The CDR3 is made up of 17 amino acids. Germline lookup yields CDR1 SGHAT and CDR2 FQDESV (reference sequence). CDR3 loop: CASSHSTGGANTGELFF. The DNA for the CDR3 is TGCGCCAGCAGCCATTCGACAGGGGGCGCGAACACCGGGGAGCTGTTTTTT.

This clonotype was detected a few times. The CDR3 region has the DNA TGCGCCAGCAGCCAAGTCGACGGTAACACCATATATTTT. As protein: CASSQVDGNTIYF. V usage is TRBV4-1 and J usage is TRBJ1-3; no reliable D call. Trimming pared 1 base from V and 7 bases from J, leaving 8 bases between. The CDR3 runs to 13 residues. From germline, CDR1 is MGHRA and CDR2 YSYEKL.

The gene calls are TRBV6-2 or TRBV6-3 and TRBJ2-7, with D perhaps matching TRBD1 (6 bases). Germline lookup yields CDR1 MNHEY and CDR2 SVGEGT. V lost 0 bases to trimming and J lost 3 bases, with 9 bases between them. The CDR3 covers 14 residues. The CDR3 loop reads CASSYSTGYYEQYF. The CDR3 DNA sequence: TGTGCCAGCAGTTACTCGACAGGTTACTACGAGCAGTACTTC.

This clonotype was seen more than once but under ten times. The chain carries TRBV12-3 or TRBV12-4 and TRBJ1-6, with 9 bases lining up with TRBD1. CDR3 length: 14 residues. V shed 8 bases, J shed 7 bases, and the junction held 6 bases outside the gene matches. The CDR3 nucleotides are TGTGCCAGCGGGGGGGACAGGGTGAATTCACCCCTCCACTTT. As protein: CASGGDRVNSPLHF.

This clonotype was counted only a few times. The rearrangement links TRBV2 to TRBJ1-1, with no clear D. V lost 4 bases and J 6 bases, leaving 15 bases between the germline ends. The germline V gene encodes CDR1 SNHLY and CDR2 FYNNEI. The CDR3 consists of 14 residues. CDR3: CASSAVVGIPEAFF. CDR3 nucleotide sequence: TGTGCCAGCAGTGCGGTCGTCGGGATTCCTGAAGCTTTCTTT.

V gene TRBV6-1 combines with J gene TRBJ1-3; the D gene is possibly TRBD1 (5 bases). The CDR3 runs to 16 residues. V was cut by 6 bases and J by 0 bases, with 15 bases left in between. The germline V gene has CDR1 MNHNS and CDR2 SASEGT. The CDR3 region has the DNA TGTGCCAGCAGCCCCGAAGGGGTCCTCTCTGGAAACACCATATATTTT. It yields the protein CASSPEGVLSGNTIYF.

CDR3 protein: CASSVAGGLNTEAFF. The CDR3 DNA sequence: TGTGCCAGCAGCGTTGCGGGGGGCCTGAACACTGAAGCTTTCTTT. V usage is TRBV9 and J usage is TRBJ1-1, with D maybe TRBD1 (6 bases). The CDR3 extends over 15 amino acids. Germline V gene data show CDR1 as SGDLS and CDR2 as YYNGEE. The ends were cut back, 2 bases at V and 0 bases at J, with 11 bases in the middle.

CDR3 DNA sequence: TGTGCCAGCAGCTTAGCCGGTCAGAACACTGAAGCTTTCTTT. Its protein is CASSLAGQNTEAFF. The chain links TRBV7-9 to TRBJ1-1; no clear D gene. The CDR3 is 14 residues long. Germline V gene sequence: CDR1 SEHNR, CDR2 FQNEAQ (reference sequence). V lost 0 bases and J 1 base, leaving 6 bases between the germline ends.

This clonotype was recorded a few times. The chain carries TRBV6-2 or TRBV6-3 and TRBJ2-3; D is ambiguous. The V gene lost 6 bases and the J gene lost 1 base, with 5 bases spanning the gap. The germline gives CDR1 MNHEY, CDR2 SVGEGT. The length of the CDR3 is 12 residues. The chain's CDR3 is CASSTRTDTQYF. In DNA form, the CDR3 reads TGTGCCAGCAGCACTCGCACAGATACGCAGTATTTT.

This clonotype showed up just a few times. Here the CDR3 reads CASSGVGGLEKLFF. CDR3 DNA sequence: TGTGCCAGCAGTGGGGTAGGGGGCTTAGAAAAACTGTTTTTT. This chain uses TRBV2 with TRBJ1-4; 7 nucleotides line up with TRBD1. Unmatched junction bases numbered 7, after V lost 4 bases and J lost 8 bases. Germline V gene lookup returns CDR1 SNHLY and CDR2 FYNNEI. The CDR3 has 14 residues.

This chain uses TRBV27 with TRBJ2-7; tentatively, D is TRBD1 or TRBD2 (5 bases each). Trimming removed 7 bases from V and 2 bases from J, with 21 bases in between. The germline gives CDR1 MNHEY, CDR2 SMNVEV (reference sequence). CDR3 length: 16 amino acids. Written as DNA, the CDR3 is TGTGCCAGCAACAAAATAGGGGACCACAATACCTACGAGCAGTACTTC. Its translation is CASNKIGDHNTYEQYF.

This chain joins TRBV29-1 and TRBJ2-3; tentative D call: TRBD1 (6 bases). The CDR3 spans 11 residues. CDR1 SQVTM and CDR2 ANQGSEA come from the germline V gene. The V end was cut by 3 bases, the J end by 5 bases, with 6 bases between. Here the CDR3 reads CSVDRGDTQYF. The CDR3 DNA is TGCAGCGTTGACAGGGGAGATACGCAGTATTTT.

This sequence joins TRBV7-2 and TRBJ2-5; 12 bases fit TRBD1. This CDR3 is 16 amino acids long. Germline V gene sequence: CDR1 SGHTA, CDR2 FQGNSA. Trimming removed 6 bases from V and 4 bases from J; junction bases left unmatched: 9. The CDR3 here is CASRAGGTGGRETQYF. CDR3 in DNA: TGTGCCAGCAGGGCTGGCGGGACAGGGGGCAGAGAGACCCAGTACTTC.

The J gene is TRBJ2-3, the V gene TRBV20-1; possible D gene TRBD1, 5 bases. The germline CDR1 and CDR2 sequences are DFQATT and SNEGSKA (reference sequence). CDR3 length: 11 residues. The V and J ends lost 6 bases and 6 bases respectively, with 10 bases between them. The CDR3 sequence: CSAKNRDTQYF. The CDR3 DNA follows: TGCAGTGCCAAAAACAGGGATACGCAGTATTTT.

The V and J genes are TRBV11-3 and TRBJ2-1, with 13 bases matching TRBD2. The CDR3 totals 19 residues. Germline trimming cut 5 bases from V and 7 bases from J; bases unmatched to any gene: 17. Germline loops: CDR1 SGHNT, CDR2 YENEEA. The CDR3: CASSAAVTSGGRVSNEQFF. The CDR3 DNA reads TGTGCCAGCAGCGCGGCCGTGACTAGCGGGGGGCGCGTCTCGAATGAGCAGTTCTTC.

This clonotype has just a few counts. This chain links TRBV19 with TRBJ1-1, with TRBD1 as a possible D gene (6 bases). This CDR3 contains 14 residues. Per germline, CDR1 LNHDA and CDR2 SQIVND (reference sequence). Between the trimmed V and J ends, which lost 5 bases and 5 bases, there was a span of 15 bases. CDR3 DNA sequence: TGTGCCAGTAGTGCCCGACAGGTATGGACTGAAGCTTTCTTT. Translating gives CASSARQVWTEAFF.

For this clonotype: The junction shows a germline mismatch at one end, possibly a read error. The V gene is TRBV25-1, the J gene TRBJ1-2; maybe TRBD1 (5 bases). Germline-derived CDR1 and CDR2 are MGHDK and SYGVNS. This CDR3 contains 15 residues. CDR3 sequence reads: CASSIPGTPVGGCTF. The CDR3 bases are TGTGCCAGCAGTATCCCCGGGACCCCTGTGGGTGGCTGCACCTTC.

In its sample, this clonotype was seen a few times. The rearrangement links TRBV6-5 to TRBJ1-4; D might be TRBD1 (6 bases). Germline loops: CDR1 MNHEY, CDR2 SVGAGI. V was shortened by 0 bases and J by 7 bases, with 18 bases between the two germline ends. There are 17 residues in the CDR3. CDR3 protein: CASSYSRSRGRFEKLFF. The CDR3 DNA sequence: TGTGCCAGCAGTTACTCGAGAAGCCGGGGGCGATTTGAAAAACTGTTTTTT.